This T cell receptor beta chain was identified in a study of cytomegalovirus exposure and HLA in healthy donors (dated 2017 in TCRdb). With regard to the full study: In an earlier analysis of fewer than 750 of the donors, approximately 260 Gb of sequence data and just under 120 million unique TCR beta sequences from 180 million or so T cells were reported. Every discovery cohort repertoire had been produced on one sequencing platform. Because of strong linkage in the cohort, five DR-DQ haplotypes were treated as single units for association and clustering. A later genetic analysis took genome-wide SNP genotypes for about 55% of the 666 donors and used that subset as a discovery cohort. Both class I and class II loci were covered by HLA typing, at four-digit resolution. The study used immunosequencing to profile the T cell repertoires of about 670 subjects and linked those repertoires to cytomegalovirus serostatus. An earlier analysis of around 580 of the donors used high-throughput TCR beta sequencing to judge whether each TCR beta V gene segment behaved as functional or pseudogenic. Around 300 gigabases of sequencing data and 70 million to 85 million unique TCR sequences were included in an early release covering about 600 HLA-typed donors. Among roughly 400 genotyped donors of the cohort, an average of approximately 240,000 unique TCR beta nucleotide sequences was sequenced per donor, of which about 18% were non-productive. A separate validation cohort of 100 to 150 different subjects was used in addition to the roughly 700-subject first cohort. Donor age, sex, ethnicity and CMV serostatus were compiled together with the repertoire data. To study patterns of TCR occurrence, a later analysis re-analyzed previously published TCR beta repertoires from 600 to 750 donors and added high-resolution HLA genotyping. Of the approximately 400 genotyped donors, 81% fell in the genetic ancestry cluster associated with self-reported Caucasian donors. The aim of the study was to test whether cataloging public T cell receptors could identify signatures of past pathogen exposure. High-throughput TCR immunosequencing, statistical association of individual TCRs with disease status, and machine learning were combined to predict cytomegalovirus infection status. In the later analysis, no new phenotypic data were used to find candidate immune exposures; instead, reliance was placed on TCR beta sequences and their occurrence across donors. The number of typed donors differed by locus: roughly 629-630 for A, B, C, DRB1 and DQB1; some 500 for DQA1; some 590 for DPA1; and about 450 for DPB1. Broader findings and caveats from the paper: Correlated functional status among segregating V segments might be attributable to linkage disequilibrium, but an unknown experimental factor could not be ruled out. According to a later analysis, most CMV-associated TCR beta chains appeared to be HLA-restricted, and the HLA associations seemed to be driven largely by CMV exposure. This cohort had only TCR beta chains sequenced, and the lack of alpha or paired-chain data limited which features could be detected. In both the original and validation cohorts, the classifier was reported to diagnose cytomegalovirus status with high specificity and sensitivity. A few of the identified cytomegalovirus-associated TCR beta chains were confirmed in vitro to be specific for cytomegalovirus antigens. Several of the top co-occurrence clusters appeared to be linked to parvovirus B19, influenza, CMV and Epstein-Barr virus, according to a later analysis. Some IMGT-functional V segments, including TRBV6-2 and TRBV6-3, could not be distinguished by the 87-base-pair reads and were therefore excluded. A later analysis found that TCR association rates varied across HLA loci, with DRB1 alleles showing the most associated TCRs and HLA-C alleles the fewest. In an earlier analysis of approximately 590 of the donors, most TCR beta V segments appeared in productive rearrangements about 87% or about 30% of the time, broadly matching IMGT annotations. For the cohort, immune exposure information was limited to CMV serostatus. Most TCR sequences were observed very rarely across donors, whereas some public TCRs were present in many individuals. According to the authors, the approach could potentially be generalized to other disease states and immunological phenotypes. At a false discovery rate of 0.05, a later analysis linked 16,951 TCR beta sequences to specific HLA alleles. The presence/absence analyses assumed that sequencing depth was roughly uniform across donors, and that assumption may not be true. Compared with equally common non-associated chains, HLA-associated TCR beta chains in a later analysis were more clonally expanded and had lower generation probabilities. The earlier analysis of 587 of the donors excluded approximately 17 rarely observed V segments, including chromosome 9 orphons, because counts were too low. Compared with the approximately 670-donor mean, donors in an Asian-associated ancestry cluster had fewer N-insertions in productive TCRs, according to a later genetic analysis. A further reported finding was that TCR beta sequences accurately predicted the HLA-A and HLA-B alleles for most subjects in the first cohort. Because HLA typing was unavailable for some donors at each locus, only the typed subset was used in association tests. An association between a missense DCLRE1C variant and V-gene and J-gene trimming of TCR beta chains was found in a later genetic analysis and replicated in an independent cohort. When HLA alleles, especially DR and DQ, strongly co-occurred, TCR associations were difficult to assign to individual alleles. The study gave a list of under 200 TCR beta chains associated with cytomegalovirus. A cluster of highly shared sequence variants was judged likely to represent a technical artifact of the sequencing pipeline.

Libraries were built with the immunoSEQ multiplex PCR assay. For the multiplex PCR, a mixture combining 60 forward primers for TCR Vbeta segments and 13 reverse primers for TCR Jbeta segments was used. Amplification of the CDR3 region of rearranged TCR beta genes was performed with a multiplex PCR assay on genomic DNA. On the Illumina HiSeq System, the amplified TCR beta libraries were sequenced as 87-base-pair reads. From the authors' description of their analysis: In a later analysis, tens of millions of unique TCR beta chains were counted across the roughly 670 repertoires, and around 11 million of these chains were shared by at least two donors. Raw reads were error-corrected and collapsed into unique sequences by a nearest-neighbor algorithm in which closely related sequences were merged to remove PCR and sequencing errors. V, D and J gene segments were assigned by aligning CDR3 sequences to IMGT reference sequences. For a sequence to be retained, a match of at least six nucleotides was required to both a V gene segment and a J gene segment. Rearrangements were classified as productive when the CDR3 lacked stop codons and remained in frame with V and J, and all other rearrangements were classified as non-productive. CDR3 was defined by IMGT convention, running from the second conserved V-encoded cysteine to the conserved J-encoded phenylalanine. Sequences without an unambiguous match to a single V gene segment were excluded from the earlier analysis of several hundred of the donors. An earlier analysis of just under 600 of the donors called V segments functional above 56.7% productive rearrangements and segregating when the between-donor standard deviation exceeded 5%. A statistical classification framework was built for diagnosing cytomegalovirus status from the catalog of TCR beta chain sequences. In a later analysis, V and J genes were assigned by comparing TCR nucleotide sequences against IMGT/GENE-DB human TR gene sequences. A later analysis assigned CDR3 sequences and most-parsimonious VDJ recombination scenarios with the TCRdist pipeline. In a later analysis, each TCR beta chain was defined by its CDR3 amino acid sequence together with its V-gene family, and reads lacking a unique V-gene family were excluded. To address suspected cross-contamination and a sequencing artifact, a later analysis removed some 620 highly shared, low-generation-probability nucleotide sequences. A later analysis calculated a clonal expansion index for each public chain from normalized within-repertoire ranks of inferred template counts. In a later analysis, generation probabilities were computed with a VDJ recombination model fitted to out-of-frame rearrangements, and the resulting probabilities were checked against IGoR. In a later analysis, TCR-TCR, TCR-HLA and TCR-CMV co-occurrence was scored with hypergeometric tests, and a repertoire-size bias correction was applied to TCR pairs. To estimate false discovery rates, a later analysis permuted the HLA or CMV assignments 20 times. A later analysis grouped co-occurring TCRs with DBSCAN, adding TCRdist sequence similarity when clustering within HLA-allele-positive subsets. Repertoires with fewer than 30,000 or more than 120,000 public chains, plus five repertoires with anomalous nucleotide sharing, were excluded from co-occurrence clustering. TCRdb limited this immuneACCESS table to in-frame rearrangements with V and J called. A share of clones is missing; checked studies link under half to unresolved V genes, and the rest is unexplained. The DNA was the basis for D and trimming; V, J and clone size are from that table. The sample includes about 120,000 clones, with roughly three fifths observed a single time. The ten largest clones add up to just under 9.5% of the sample.

The cohort comprised fewer than 700 healthy bone marrow donors. Cohort members were all nominally healthy when sampled, although unrecorded immune exposures were likely present. The donor was CMV seropositive and belonged to the group of 250 to 300 seropositive cohort members. A peripheral blood sample was provided by each donor, and peripheral blood mononuclear cells were used for TCR beta sequencing. Genomic DNA was extracted from the blood cell samples with the Qiagen DNeasy Blood Extraction Kit. In regard to this clone: It has no known antigen specificity. Nothing much larger sits one base from this clone, and base qualities are not available.

Reading from cysteine to phenylalanine, the CDR3 counts 16 amino acids. Only CDR3 DNA remains: 48 bases, in frame from the first base. From a lookup of the germline V gene (reference sequence), CDR1 and CDR2 are MNHEY and SMNVEV. The chain is assembled from TRBV27 and TRBJ2-5; the central 8 bases match TRBD2. Judging by the DNA end, TRBJ2-7 fits better; the J call may be wrong. Input material: PBMCs. The sequence was obtained from a woman aged 40 to 55 in good health and CMV-seropositive. CDR3 loop: CASSLDGRAIPYEQYF. The sequence in DNA is TGTGCCAGCAGTTTAGACGGGAGGGCCATCCCCTACGAGCAGTACTTC.